The 7 T cell receptor beta chains listed next were all sequenced from one sample in a study of control samples from healthy donors and cancer patients. The method was immunoSEQ multiplex PCR; TCRdb's version includes in-frame clones alone and lacks a portion of them. Here the sample spans roughly 120,000 clones, approximately 94% being singletons. Material for sequencing was PBMCs. Receptors originate from a man over 45 with head and neck cancer.

The CDR3 spells CAWRRGGGGDTQYF. The CDR3 DNA reads TGTGCCTGGAGGCGCGGCGGGGGGGGAGATACGCAGTATTTT. The chain employs TRBV30 and TRBJ2-3, with 9 bases aligning to TRBD2. With 3 bases clipped from V and 5 bases from J, the junction kept 6 bases outside the gene matches. The CDR3 runs 14 residues. Germline CDR1 GTSNPN, CDR2 SVGIG (reference sequence).

V usage is TRBV12-3 or TRBV12-4 and J usage is TRBJ1-5, with D unresolved. Trimming stripped 3 bases from V and 1 base from J, with 4 bases between. CDR3 size: 13 residues. In nucleotides, the CDR3 is TGTGCCAGCAGTTTTGCCAGCAATCAGCCCCAGCATTTT. Its protein product is CASSFASNQPQHF.

This chain links TRBV19 with TRBJ2-7; D remains ambiguous. CDR3 length equals 15 residues. Germline values: CDR1 LNHDA, CDR2 SQIVND (reference sequence). The V and J ends lost 9 bases and 4 bases respectively, with 22 bases between them. The CDR3 reads CARKYRSVFPYEQYF. For the CDR3, the DNA is TGTGCCAGGAAATATCGGTCCGTATTCCCTTACGAGCAGTACTTC.

The rearrangement joins TRBV5-1 to TRBJ2-1; D is perhaps TRBD1 (5 bases). The CDR3 runs to 14 residues. V was trimmed by 0 bases and J by 6 bases, leaving 10 bases between them. CDR1 SGHRS and CDR2 YFSETQ come from the germline V gene. CDR3 DNA: TGCGCCAGCAGCTTGGGGGGCCTTCTCAATGAGCAGTTCTTC. This translates into CASSLGGLLNEQFF.

The chain recombines TRBV5-6 with TRBJ1-6; possible D gene TRBD1, 6 bases. V gave up 1 base and J gave up 7 bases, with 12 bases separating them. Looked up from germline, CDR1 is SGHDT and CDR2 is YYEEEE. This CDR3 spans 15 amino acids. CDR3 DNA: TGTGCCAGCAGCTTGTGGGGGGGCCGAAATTCACCCCTCCACTTT. Translation: CASSLWGGRNSPLHF.

The gene calls are TRBV6-6 and TRBJ2-1, with 9 bases lining up with TRBD2. The CDR3 is 14 amino acids. Trimming at V came to 10 bases and at J to 8 bases, leaving 12 bases not matched to a gene. Germline V gene lookup returns CDR1 MNHNY and CDR2 SVGAGI (reference sequence). The CDR3 bases are TGTGCCACAGCGGGGGCGGGGGGGCCCGATGAGCAGTTCTTC. Protein product: CATAGAGGPDEQFF.

This chain connects TRBV6-1 to TRBJ2-2; TRBD1 matches at 9 bases. Germline V lookup: CDR1 MNHNS, CDR2 SASEGT. This CDR3 has 15 residues. V trimming: 3 bases; J trimming: 1 base; junction bases outside the gene matches: 0. This CDR3 is CASSEDRGNTGELFF. CDR3 DNA: TGTGCCAGCAGTGAGGACAGGGGGAACACCGGGGAGCTGTTTTTT.